The 5 T cell receptor beta chains given below trace back to one sample, sequenced in a study of T cells after yellow fever vaccination. TCRdb reprocessed the 5' RACE reads with MiXCR, giving one entry per CDR3 protein. The sample yields a few hundred thousand distinct CDR3 sequences, roughly 5% seen once. The source was CD4+ T cells sorted from PBMCs, collected on the day of the yellow fever booster vaccination. The receptor source for this set is a man between 18 and 35 years old who received the YFV17D yellow fever vaccine.

In this sample, this clonotype turned up many times. The V gene is TRBV9, the J gene TRBJ2-1; TRBD2 matches 9 bases. This CDR3 spans 20 amino acids. Germline V gives CDR1 SGDLS, CDR2 YYNGEE. Trimming took 0 bases from V and 1 from J; bases not matched to a gene: 14. The CDR3 spells CASSVGGGTSLGWSYNEQFF. CDR3 DNA sequence: TGTGCCAGCAGCGTAGGCGGGGGGACTAGCCTTGGTTGGTCCTACAATGAGCAGTTCTTC. Looking up the rest from reference TRBV9 and TRBJ2-1 gives the full variable domain: DSGVTQTPKHLITATGQRVTLRCSPRSGDLSVYWYQQSLDQGLQFLIQYYNGEERAKGNILERFSAQQFPDLHSELNLSSLELGDSALYFCASSVGGGTSLGWSYNEQFFGPGTRLTVL.

V and J are TRBV20-1 and TRBJ2-1; 8 positions agree with TRBD2. V gave up 5 bases and J gave up 4 bases; unmatched junction bases: 10. Germline V gives CDR1 DFQATT, CDR2 SNEGSKA (reference sequence). The CDR3 totals 15 residues. The CDR3 sequence is CSAGRLARGYNEQFF. CDR3 nucleotide sequence: TGCAGTGCTGGTAGACTAGCGCGGGGGTACAATGAGCAGTTCTTC.

This clonotype has a handful of counts. The CDR3 DNA reads as TGTGCCAGCAGCCAAGAATGGATTATCTACGAGCAGTACGTC. Protein product: CASSQEWIIYEQYV. The V call is TRBV14, the J call TRBJ2-7; D ambiguous. The length of the CDR3 is 14 residues. In germline, CDR1 is SGHDN, CDR2 FVKESK. Trimming left V 0 bases short and J 3 bases short, with 9 bases between.

This clonotype was recorded a few times. The rearrangement uses TRBV5-1 and TRBJ1-2, with D perhaps TRBD1 (6 bases). V was clipped by 4 bases and J by 5 bases, with 18 bases between them. This CDR3 has 15 residues. Germline CDR1 is SGHRS and CDR2 is YFSETQ. The CDR3 loop reads CASSDQQGFRYGYTF. CDR3 DNA: TGCGCCAGCAGCGATCAACAGGGTTTCCGATATGGCTACACCTTC. The variable domain in full, with the rest retrieved from reference TRBV5-1 and TRBJ1-2, is KAGVTQTPRYLIKTRGQQVTLSCSPISGHRSVSWYQQTPGQGLQFLFEYFSETQRNKGNFPGRFSGRQFSNSRSEMNVSTLELGDSALYLCASSDQQGFRYGYTFGSGTRLTVV.

In this sample, this clonotype turned up many times. This chain uses TRBV7-9 with TRBJ2-3; D is unresolved. Per germline, CDR1 SEHNR and CDR2 FQNEAQ (reference sequence). The CDR3 consists of 13 residues. V was clipped by 1 base and J by 7 bases, with 9 bases between them. The CDR3: CASSLDSGYTQYF. CDR3 nucleotide sequence: TGTGCCAGCAGCTTAGATTCGGGTTATACGCAGTATTTT.